This TCR beta chain was sequenced for a study of T cells after yellow fever vaccination. MiXCR, applied by TCRdb to the 5' RACE reads, yields one record per CDR3 protein. The sample lists roughly 520,000 distinct CDR3 sequences, roughly 22% occurring once. The V gene's germline CDR1 is SGHDT and CDR2 YYEEEE. The CDR3 is 13 residues long. With 4 bases removed from V and 5 bases from J, the gap between germline ends came to 12 bases. The receptor's source is a man younger than 35 who received the YFV17D yellow fever vaccine. V usage is TRBV5-6 and J usage is TRBJ2-5; maybe TRBD2 (5 bases). Here the sequenced sample was PBMCs, taken less than 25 days after the first yellow fever vaccination. The CDR3 DNA reads as TGTGCCAGCAGCGGTAAAAGGAGGGAGACCCAGTACTTC. This gives the protein CASSGKRRETQYF.